This passage covers 4 T cell receptor beta chains from one sample sequenced in a study of T-cell memory formation after mild COVID-19. One entry per CDR3 protein results from TCRdb running MiXCR on the 5' RACE reads. The sample has fewer than 650,000 distinct CDR3 sequences; 20% to 25% are singletons. The sequenced material came from PBMCs or a T cell subset sorted from them (not recorded which). These receptors were collected from an adult woman who had mild COVID-19 (a few samples of this study predate the infection). Cell type and time point are not known.

This chain connects TRBV13 to TRBJ2-3; TRBD2 matches at 7 bases. J lost 0 bases, V lost 3 bases, and 3 bases had no gene match. CDR3 length: 15 residues. Germline CDR1 and CDR2: PRHDT and FYEKMQ (reference sequence). CDR3 amino acids: CASSFLAESTDTQYF. The CDR3 nucleotides read TGTGCCAGCAGCTTCCTAGCGGAAAGCACAGATACGCAGTATTTT.

The chain couples TRBV12-3 or TRBV12-4 to TRBJ1-6; D is ambiguous. This CDR3 contains 12 residues. Between the trimmed V and J ends, which lost 1 base and 10 bases, there was a span of 5 bases. The CDR3, as DNA: TGTGCCAGCAGTTTAGTAAGGTCACCCCTCCACTTT. It encodes CASSLVRSPLHF.

This clonotype was counted between two and nine times. This chain links TRBV7-2 with TRBJ2-5, with TRBD1 matching over 9 bases. Losses at the gene ends were 5 bases for V and 5 bases for J; bases not matched to a gene: 9. CDR3 length: 15 amino acids. Germline V gene data show CDR1 as SGHTA and CDR2 as FQGNSA. CDR3 sequence reads: CASSPWTGVGETQYF. Here the CDR3 DNA reads TGTGCCAGCAGCCCCTGGACAGGGGTGGGCGAGACCCAGTACTTC.

The table lists this clonotype with a few counts. The chain couples TRBV5-1 to TRBJ2-3; 7 positions agree with TRBD1. With 4 bases clipped from V and 5 bases from J, the junction kept 4 bases outside the gene matches. Per the germline V gene, CDR1 is SGHRS and CDR2 is YFSETQ. The CDR3 has 13 residues. In DNA, the CDR3 is TGCGCCAGCAGCAGGAGGACAGGAGATACGCAGTATTTT. Translated: CASSRRTGDTQYF.